This TCR beta chain was identified in a study of T cell repertoires in ileal Crohn's disease. Study-level information: At surgery, approximately 33% of patients smoked, with median disease duration 7.9 years. Operated complications were stricturing disease (about 60%) and penetrating disease (around 39%).

Time point defined: neoterminal ileum biopsy at postoperative endoscopy, about 6 months after surgery. Note on this clone: Its antigen is currently unknown.

Study-wide findings and caveats: Clonal expansions were more frequent in active smokers than non-smokers at surgery.

TCRdb keeps only in-frame clones here, not all; method: immunoSEQ multiplex PCR. In the table there are approximately 2,800 clones, around 88% of which are singletons. The CDR3 runs to 15 residues. Germline lookup yields CDR1 SEHNR and CDR2 FQNEAQ (reference sequence). V shed 5 bases and J shed 1 base, with 12 bases lying between them. The sequencing sample was made of ileal tissue. V usage is TRBV7-9 and J usage is TRBJ1-5; D is possibly TRBD1 (5 bases). The clonotype originates from an adult with Crohn's disease. The CDR3 region is CASSDGTASNQPQHF. The CDR3 nucleotides are TGTGCCAGCAGCGACGGGACGGCGAGCAATCAGCCCCAGCATTTT.